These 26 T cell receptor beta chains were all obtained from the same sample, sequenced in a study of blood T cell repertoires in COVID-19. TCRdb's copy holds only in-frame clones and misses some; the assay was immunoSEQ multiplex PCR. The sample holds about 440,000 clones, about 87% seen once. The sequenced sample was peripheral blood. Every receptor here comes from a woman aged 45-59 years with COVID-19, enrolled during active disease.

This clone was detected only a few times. In nucleotides, the CDR3 is TGTGCCAGCAGGAGGGGGAGGAACACTGAAGCTTTCTTT. Translating it yields CASRRGRNTEAFF. The V and J genes are TRBV6-5 and TRBJ1-1; TRBD1 is a possible D gene (6 bases). This CDR3 is 13 amino acids long. With 6 bases removed from V and 1 base from J, the gap between germline ends came to 9 bases. CDR1 and CDR2 (germline): MNHEY, SVGAGI.

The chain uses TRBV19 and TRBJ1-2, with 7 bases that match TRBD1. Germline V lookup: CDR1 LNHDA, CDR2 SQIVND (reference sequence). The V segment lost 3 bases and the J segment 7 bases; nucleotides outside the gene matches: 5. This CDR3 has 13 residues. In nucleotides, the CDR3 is TGTGCCAGTAGTATTCAGGGGGAGCTTGGCTACACCTTC. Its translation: CASSIQGELGYTF.

CDR3 region: CASTGQGANNSPLHF. The CDR3, as DNA: TGTGCCAGCACAGGACAGGGGGCGAATAATTCACCCCTCCACTTT. The chain recombines TRBV6-5 with TRBJ1-6, with 11 bases that match TRBD1. Germline V CDR1 and CDR2: MNHEY, SVGAGI. This CDR3 has 15 residues. J gave up 5 bases and V 7 bases, and 4 bases lay outside the gene matches.

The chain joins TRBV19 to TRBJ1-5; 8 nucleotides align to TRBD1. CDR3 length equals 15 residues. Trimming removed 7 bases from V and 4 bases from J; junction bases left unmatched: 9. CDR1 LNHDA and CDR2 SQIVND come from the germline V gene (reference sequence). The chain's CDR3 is CASTPGTGSNQPQHF. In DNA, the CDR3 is TGTGCCAGTACCCCCGGGACAGGCTCGAATCAGCCCCAGCATTTT.

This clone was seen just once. CDR3 in DNA: TGTGCCAGCAGCTTCTCTCGTAACAATGAGCAGTTCTTC. It specifies CASSFSRNNEQFF. The rearrangement joins TRBV11-3 to TRBJ2-1, with D unresolved. Germline loops: CDR1 SGHNT, CDR2 YENEEA. Trimming took off 3 bases at V and 5 bases at J, with 8 bases between the two ends. This CDR3 contains 13 residues.

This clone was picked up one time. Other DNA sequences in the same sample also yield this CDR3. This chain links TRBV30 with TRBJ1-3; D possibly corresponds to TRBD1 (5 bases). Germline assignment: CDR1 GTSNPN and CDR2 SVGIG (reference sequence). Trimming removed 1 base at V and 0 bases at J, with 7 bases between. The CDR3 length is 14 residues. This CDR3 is CAWSAGGSGNTIYF. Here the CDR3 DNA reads TGTGCCTGGAGTGCGGGGGGCTCTGGAAACACCATATATTTT. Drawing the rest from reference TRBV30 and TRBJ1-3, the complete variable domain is SQTIHQWPATLVQPVGSPLSLECTVEGTSNPNLYWYRQAAGRGLQLLFYSVGIGQISSEVPQNLSASRPQDRQFILSSKKLLLSDSGFYLCAWSAGGSGNTIYFGEGSWLTVV.

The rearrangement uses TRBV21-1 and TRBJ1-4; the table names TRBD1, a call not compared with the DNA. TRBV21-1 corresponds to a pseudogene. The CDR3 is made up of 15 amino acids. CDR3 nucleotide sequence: TGTGCCAGCAGCTCCCCGGGACAGGGGGCAGAAAAACTGTTTTTT. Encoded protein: CASSSPGQGAEKLFF.

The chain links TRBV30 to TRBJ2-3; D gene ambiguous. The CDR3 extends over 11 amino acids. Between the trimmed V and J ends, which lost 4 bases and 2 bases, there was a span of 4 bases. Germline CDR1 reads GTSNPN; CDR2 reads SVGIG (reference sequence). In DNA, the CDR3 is TGTGCCTGGACCTTCACAGATACGCAGTATTTT. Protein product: CAWTFTDTQYF.

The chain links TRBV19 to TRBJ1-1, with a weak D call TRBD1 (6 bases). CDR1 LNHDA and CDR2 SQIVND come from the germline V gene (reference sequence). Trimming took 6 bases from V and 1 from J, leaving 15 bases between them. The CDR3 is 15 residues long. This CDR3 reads CASRGRGEPNTEAFF. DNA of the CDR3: TGTGCCAGTAGAGGCAGGGGCGAACCGAACACTGAAGCTTTCTTT.

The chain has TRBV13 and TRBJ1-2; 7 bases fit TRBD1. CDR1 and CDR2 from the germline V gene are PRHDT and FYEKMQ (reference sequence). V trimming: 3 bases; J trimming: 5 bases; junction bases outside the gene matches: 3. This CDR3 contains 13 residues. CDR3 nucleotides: TGTGCCAGCAGCTTGACAGGGAATTATGGCTACACCTTC. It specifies CASSLTGNYGYTF. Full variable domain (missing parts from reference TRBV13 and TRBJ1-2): AAGVIQSPRHLIKEKRETATLKCYPIPRHDTVYWYQQGPGQDPQFLISFYEKMQSDKGSIPDRFSAQQFSDYHSELNMSSLELGDSALYFCASSLTGNYGYTFGSGTRLTVV.

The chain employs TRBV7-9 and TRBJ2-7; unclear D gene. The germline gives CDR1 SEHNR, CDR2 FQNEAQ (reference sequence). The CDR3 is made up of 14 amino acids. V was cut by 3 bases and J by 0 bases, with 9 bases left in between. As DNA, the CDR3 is TGTGCCAGCAGCTTCGACACCCCCTCCTACGAGCAGTACTTC. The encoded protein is CASSFDTPSYEQYF. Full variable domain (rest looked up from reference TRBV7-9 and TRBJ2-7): DTGVSQNPRHKITKRGQNVTFRCDPISEHNRLYWYRQTLGQGPEFLTYFQNEAQLEKSRLLSDRFSAERPKGSFSTLEIQRTEQGDSAMYLCASSFDTPSYEQYFGPGTRLTVT.

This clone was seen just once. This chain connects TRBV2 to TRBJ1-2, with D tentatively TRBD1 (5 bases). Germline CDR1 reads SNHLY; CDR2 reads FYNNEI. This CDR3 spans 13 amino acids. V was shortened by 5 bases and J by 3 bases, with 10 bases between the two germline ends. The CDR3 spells CASSIKGHYGYTF. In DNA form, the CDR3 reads TGTGCCAGCAGTATCAAGGGGCACTATGGCTACACCTTC.

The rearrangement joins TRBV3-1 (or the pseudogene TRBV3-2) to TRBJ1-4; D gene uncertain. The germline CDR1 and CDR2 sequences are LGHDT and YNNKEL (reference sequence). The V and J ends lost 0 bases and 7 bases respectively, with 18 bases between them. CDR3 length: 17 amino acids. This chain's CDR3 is CASSQDIGDLGGEKLFF. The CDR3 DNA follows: TGTGCCAGCAGCCAAGATATTGGCGATCTGGGAGGTGAAAAACTGTTTTTT.

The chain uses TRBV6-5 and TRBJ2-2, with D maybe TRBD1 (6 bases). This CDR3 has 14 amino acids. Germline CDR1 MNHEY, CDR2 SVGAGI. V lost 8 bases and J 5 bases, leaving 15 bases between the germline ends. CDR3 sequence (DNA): TGTGCCAGCCGAACGGAGAGGGGGACCGGGGAGCTGTTTTTT. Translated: CASRTERGTGELFF.

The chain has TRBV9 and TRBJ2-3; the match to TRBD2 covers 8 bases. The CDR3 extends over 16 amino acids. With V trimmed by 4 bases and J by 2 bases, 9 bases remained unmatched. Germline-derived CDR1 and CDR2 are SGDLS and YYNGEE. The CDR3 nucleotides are TGTGCCAGCAGCACCCGGGGGGGGGACACCACAGATACGCAGTATTTT. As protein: CASSTRGGDTTDTQYF.

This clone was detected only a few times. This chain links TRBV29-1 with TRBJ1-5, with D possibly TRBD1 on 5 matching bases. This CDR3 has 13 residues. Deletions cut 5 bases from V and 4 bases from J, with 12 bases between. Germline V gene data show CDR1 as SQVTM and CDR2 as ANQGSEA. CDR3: CSVSMGGNQPQHF. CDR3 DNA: TGCAGCGTTTCAATGGGGGGAAATCAGCCCCAGCATTTT. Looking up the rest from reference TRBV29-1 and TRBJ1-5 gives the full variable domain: SAVISQKPSRDICQRGTSLTIQCQVDSQVTMMFWYRQQPGQSLTLIATANQGSEATYESGFVIDKFPISRPNLTFSTLTVSNMSPEDSSIYLCSVSMGGNQPQHFGDGTRLSIL.

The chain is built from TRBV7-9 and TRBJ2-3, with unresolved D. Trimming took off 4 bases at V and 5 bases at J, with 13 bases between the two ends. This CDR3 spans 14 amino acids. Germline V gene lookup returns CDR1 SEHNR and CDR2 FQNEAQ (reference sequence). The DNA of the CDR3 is TGTGCCAGCAGCTGGCTCCTGAGGATAGATACGCAGTATTTT. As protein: CASSWLLRIDTQYF. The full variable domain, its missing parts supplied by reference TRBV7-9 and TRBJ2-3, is DTGVSQNPRHKITKRGQNVTFRCDPISEHNRLYWYRQTLGQGPEFLTYFQNEAQLEKSRLLSDRFSAERPKGSFSTLEIQRTEQGDSAMYLCASSWLLRIDTQYFGPGTRLTVL.

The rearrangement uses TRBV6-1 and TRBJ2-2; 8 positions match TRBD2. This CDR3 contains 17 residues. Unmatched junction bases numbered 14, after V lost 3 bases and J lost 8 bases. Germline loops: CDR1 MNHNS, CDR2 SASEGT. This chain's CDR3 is CASSDRGLAGPEGELFF. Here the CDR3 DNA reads TGTGCCAGCAGTGATCGGGGGCTAGCGGGTCCCGAGGGGGAGCTGTTTTTT.

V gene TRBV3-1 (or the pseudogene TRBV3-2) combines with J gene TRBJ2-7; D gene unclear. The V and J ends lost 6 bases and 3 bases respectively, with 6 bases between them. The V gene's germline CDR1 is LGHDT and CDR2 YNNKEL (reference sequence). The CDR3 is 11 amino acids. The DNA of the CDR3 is TGTGCCAGCAGTTCCTACTACGAGCAGTACTTC. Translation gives CASSSYYEQYF.

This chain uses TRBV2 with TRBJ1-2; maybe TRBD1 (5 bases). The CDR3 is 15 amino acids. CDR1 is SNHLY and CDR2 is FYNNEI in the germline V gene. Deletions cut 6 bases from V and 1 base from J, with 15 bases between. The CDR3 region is CASRPDSSVNYGYTF. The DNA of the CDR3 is TGTGCCAGCAGACCAGACAGCTCAGTTAACTATGGCTACACCTTC.

CDR3 in amino acids: CASKRQGITLYGYTF. The CDR3 coding sequence is TGTGCCAGCAAACGACAGGGGATAACTCTCTATGGCTACACCTTC. The chain joins TRBV6-5 to TRBJ1-2; 8 positions agree with TRBD1. Germline lookup yields CDR1 MNHEY and CDR2 SVGAGI. V shed 7 bases, J shed 4 bases, and the junction held 11 bases outside the gene matches. The CDR3 contains 15 residues.

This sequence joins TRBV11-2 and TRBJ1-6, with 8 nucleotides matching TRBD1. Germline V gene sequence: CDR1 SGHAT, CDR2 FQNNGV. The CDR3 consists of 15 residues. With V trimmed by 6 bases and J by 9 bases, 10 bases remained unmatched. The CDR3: CASSLRTGSGSPLHF. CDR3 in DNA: TGTGCCAGCAGTCTCAGGACAGGGTCCGGTTCACCCCTCCACTTT.

The CDR3 is CASTRRAELEETQYF. Written as DNA, the CDR3 is TGTGCCAGCACTCGCAGGGCGGAATTAGAAGAGACCCAGTACTTC. The rearrangement uses TRBV6-6 and TRBJ2-5; perhaps TRBD1 as D (5 bases). V dropped 7 bases and J dropped 3 bases, with 18 bases sitting between them. CDR1 and CDR2 from the germline V gene are MNHNY and SVGAGI (reference sequence). The CDR3 is made up of 15 amino acids.

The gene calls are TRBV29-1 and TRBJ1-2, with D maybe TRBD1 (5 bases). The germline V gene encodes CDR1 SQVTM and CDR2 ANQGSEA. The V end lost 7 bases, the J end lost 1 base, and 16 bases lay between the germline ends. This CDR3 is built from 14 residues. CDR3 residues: CSAQPGLNNYGYTF. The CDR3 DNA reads TGCAGCGCCCAACCGGGACTGAATAACTATGGCTACACCTTC.

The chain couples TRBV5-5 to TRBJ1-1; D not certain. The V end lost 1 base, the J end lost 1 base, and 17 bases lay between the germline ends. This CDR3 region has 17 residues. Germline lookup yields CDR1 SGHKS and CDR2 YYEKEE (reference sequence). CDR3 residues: CASSLYLLSGWNTEAFF. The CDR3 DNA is TGTGCCAGCAGCTTGTATCTGTTGTCCGGGTGGAACACTGAAGCTTTCTTT.

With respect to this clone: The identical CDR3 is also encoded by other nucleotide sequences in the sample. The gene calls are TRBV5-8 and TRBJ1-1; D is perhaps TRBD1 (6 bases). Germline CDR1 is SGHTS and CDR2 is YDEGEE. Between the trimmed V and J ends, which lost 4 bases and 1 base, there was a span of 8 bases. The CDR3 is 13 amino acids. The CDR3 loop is CASSPQGNTEAFF. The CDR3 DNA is TGTGCCAGCAGCCCACAGGGGAACACTGAAGCTTTCTTT.